This TCR beta chain is drawn from a study of control samples from healthy donors and cancer patients (dated by TCRdb to 2020 to 2021). Of note for this clone: Its antigen remains unidentified. No clone much larger than this one lies a single base away; base qualities are absent.

Trimming accounts for 1 base at V and 6 bases at J, while the number of junction bases matched to no gene is 10. The CDR3 sequence holds 16 residues, the cysteine and phenylalanine included. Only the CDR3 region is kept as DNA, spanning 48 bases read in frame from base 1. CDR1 and CDR2 are drawn from the germline V gene: MNHNS, SASEGT. Library prep was done by the immunoSEQ multiplex PCR assay. As stored in TCRdb, this immuneACCESS dataset retains in-frame rearrangements with V and J assigned. A fraction of the clones does not appear; measured against another copy, unresolved V genes explain less than half of the discrepancy, and the remainder lacks a known reason. The sample profile shows under 200,000 clones; around 95% of them were found once. In total, the top ten clones hold approximately 8% of the sample.

Source material: blood. The chain uses TRBV6-1 and TRBJ2-7; TRBD2 matches 9 bases in the middle. The receptor was derived from a woman aged 40-49 years in good health. The CDR3 sequence is CASSEDPLAGFSEQYF. The bases read TGTGCCAGCAGTGAAGACCCTCTAGCGGGATTTTCCGAGCAGTACTTC.